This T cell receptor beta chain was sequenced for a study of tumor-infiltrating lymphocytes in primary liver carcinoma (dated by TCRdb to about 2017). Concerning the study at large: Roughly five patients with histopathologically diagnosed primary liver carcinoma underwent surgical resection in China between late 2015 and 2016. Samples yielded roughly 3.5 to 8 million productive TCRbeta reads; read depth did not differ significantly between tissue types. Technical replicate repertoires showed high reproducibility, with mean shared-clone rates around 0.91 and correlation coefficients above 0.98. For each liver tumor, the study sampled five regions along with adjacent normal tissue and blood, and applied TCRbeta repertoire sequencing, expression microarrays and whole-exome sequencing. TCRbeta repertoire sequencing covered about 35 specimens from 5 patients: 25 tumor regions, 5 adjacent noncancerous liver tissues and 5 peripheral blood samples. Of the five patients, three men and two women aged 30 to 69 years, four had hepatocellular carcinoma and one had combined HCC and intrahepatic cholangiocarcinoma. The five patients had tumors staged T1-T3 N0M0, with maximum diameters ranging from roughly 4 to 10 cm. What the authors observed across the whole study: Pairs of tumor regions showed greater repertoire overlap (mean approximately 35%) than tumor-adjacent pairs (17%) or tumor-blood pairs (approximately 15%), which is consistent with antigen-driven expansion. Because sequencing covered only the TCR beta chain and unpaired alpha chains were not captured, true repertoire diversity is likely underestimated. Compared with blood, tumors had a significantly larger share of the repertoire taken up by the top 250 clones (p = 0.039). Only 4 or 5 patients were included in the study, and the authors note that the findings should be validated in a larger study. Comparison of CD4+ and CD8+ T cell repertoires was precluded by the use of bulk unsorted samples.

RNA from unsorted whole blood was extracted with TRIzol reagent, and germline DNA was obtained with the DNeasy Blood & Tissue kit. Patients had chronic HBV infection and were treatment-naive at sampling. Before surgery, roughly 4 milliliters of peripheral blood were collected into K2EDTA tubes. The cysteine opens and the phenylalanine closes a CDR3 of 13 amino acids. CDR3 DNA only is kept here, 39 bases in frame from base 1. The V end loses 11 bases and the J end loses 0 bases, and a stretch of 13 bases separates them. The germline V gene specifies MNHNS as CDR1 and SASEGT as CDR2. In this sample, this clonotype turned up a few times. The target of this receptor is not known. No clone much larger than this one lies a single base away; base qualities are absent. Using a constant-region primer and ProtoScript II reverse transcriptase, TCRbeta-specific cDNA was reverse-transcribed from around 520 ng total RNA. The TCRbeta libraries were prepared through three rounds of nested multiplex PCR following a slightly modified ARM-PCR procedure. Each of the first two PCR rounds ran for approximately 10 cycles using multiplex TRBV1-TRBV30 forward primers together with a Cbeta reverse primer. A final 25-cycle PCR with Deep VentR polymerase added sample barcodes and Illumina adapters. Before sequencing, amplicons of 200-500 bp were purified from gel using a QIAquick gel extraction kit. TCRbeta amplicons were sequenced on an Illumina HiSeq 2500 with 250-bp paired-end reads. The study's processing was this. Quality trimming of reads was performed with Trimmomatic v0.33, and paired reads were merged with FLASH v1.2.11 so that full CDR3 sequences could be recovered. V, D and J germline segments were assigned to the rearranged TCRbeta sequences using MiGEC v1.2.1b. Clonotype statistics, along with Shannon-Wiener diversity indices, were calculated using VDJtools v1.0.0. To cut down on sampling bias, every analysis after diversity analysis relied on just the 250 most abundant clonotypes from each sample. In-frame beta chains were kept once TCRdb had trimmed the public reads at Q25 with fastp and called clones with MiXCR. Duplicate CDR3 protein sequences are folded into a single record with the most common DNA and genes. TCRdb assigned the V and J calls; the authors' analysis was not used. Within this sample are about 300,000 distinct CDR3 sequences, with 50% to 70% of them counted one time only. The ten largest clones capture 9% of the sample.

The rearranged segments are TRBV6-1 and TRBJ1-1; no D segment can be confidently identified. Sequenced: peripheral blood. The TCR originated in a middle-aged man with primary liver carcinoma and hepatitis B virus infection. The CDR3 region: CAHALRVNTEAFF. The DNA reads TGTGCCCACGCCTTACGGGTGAACACTGAAGCTTTCTTT.